This T cell receptor beta chain was observed in a study of blood T cell repertoires in COVID-19 (TCRdb year 2020). Background for the entire study: Samples covering the acute and convalescent phases of COVID-19 were provided by collaborators in the United States, Italy and Spain. Samples came from the ongoing ImmuneRACE study (first 160 participants) plus 1,254 subjects from 6 global collaborators. The prospective study material was composed of cDNA or gDNA derived from T cells, B-cell-depleted T cells, or PBMCs. HLA class I and class II types, where available, came from metadata supplied by the sample provider rather than from assay-based typing. The repertoires were released in a freely available public database meant as a resource for research on the immune response to SARS-CoV-2. Nearly every sample came with metadata listing a de-identified subject ID, COVID-19 status, age in years and sex. The dataset comprised deeply sampled blood TCRbeta repertoires from subjects exposed to, actively infected with, or recovered from COVID-19. On the study overall, not on this receptor specifically: The amount of clinical and demographic metadata varied by source and participant and was provided uncurated.

CDR1 and CDR2 (MNHEY, SMNVEV) derive from the germline V gene (reference sequence). V sheds 0 bases and J sheds 9 bases, leaving 12 bases between their ends. Inclusive of the bounding cysteine and phenylalanine, the CDR3 is 13 residues long. Left in the record is the CDR3 DNA by itself, 39 bases read in frame from the first base. Concerning this clone itself: Its antigen is currently not known. No base-level quality is on record; no much larger clone is a single base apart.

TCRbeta CDR3 regions were amplified from genomic DNA using the immunoSEQ Assay, a bias-controlled multiplex PCR. The original methods were these. Nucleated cell counts per sample were estimated from amplification of reference gene primers within the assay. To quantify the absolute abundance of each unique TCRbeta CDR3 rearrangement, sequence reads were collapsed and filtered. Productive Simpson clonality was computed per sample as the square root of Simpson's diversity index over productive rearrangements. TCRdb carries this immuneACCESS record with in-frame sequences only. Its versions omit some clonotypes, under half of them owing to an unresolved V gene in the studies checked, with the rest unexplained. The V and J calls and the clone size are those of that table, but D and trimming were determined from the DNA. Within this sample are about 89,000 clones, with approximately 82% of them counted one time only. Together, the top ten hold 10% of the sample.

Collaborating institutions collected whole blood in K2EDTA tubes following their own protocols. For TCRbeta analysis, collaborators shipped samples as frozen whole blood, isolated PBMCs, or DNA extracted from either of those sample types. The chain is assembled from TRBV27 and TRBJ2-7; the D region possibly corresponds to TRBD2 (6 bases align). The sequencing input was peripheral blood. This receptor was obtained from a man in his 70s with acute or convalescent COVID-19. The nucleotides are TGTGCCAGCAGTTTATCGGGAGGTAGCAGGCAGTACTTC. It specifies CASSLSGGSRQYF.